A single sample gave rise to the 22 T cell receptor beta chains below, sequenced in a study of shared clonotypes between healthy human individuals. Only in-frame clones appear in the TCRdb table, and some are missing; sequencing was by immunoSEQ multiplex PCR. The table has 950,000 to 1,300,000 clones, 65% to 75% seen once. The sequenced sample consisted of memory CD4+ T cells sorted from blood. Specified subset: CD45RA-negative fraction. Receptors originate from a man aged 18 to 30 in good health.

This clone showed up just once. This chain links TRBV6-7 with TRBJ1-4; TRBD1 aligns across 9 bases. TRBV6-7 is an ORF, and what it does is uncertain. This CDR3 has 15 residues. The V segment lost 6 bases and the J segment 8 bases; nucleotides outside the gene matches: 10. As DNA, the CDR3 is TGTGCCAGCAGACTCCGGGACAGGGTGGCCGAAAAACTGTTTTTT. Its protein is CASRLRDRVAEKLFF.

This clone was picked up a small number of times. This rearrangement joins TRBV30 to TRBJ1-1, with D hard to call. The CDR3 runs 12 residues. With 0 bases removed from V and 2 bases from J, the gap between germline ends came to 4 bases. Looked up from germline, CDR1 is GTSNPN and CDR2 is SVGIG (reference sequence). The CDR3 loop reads CAWSVYNTEAFF. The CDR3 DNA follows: TGTGCCTGGAGTGTATACAACACTGAAGCTTTCTTT.

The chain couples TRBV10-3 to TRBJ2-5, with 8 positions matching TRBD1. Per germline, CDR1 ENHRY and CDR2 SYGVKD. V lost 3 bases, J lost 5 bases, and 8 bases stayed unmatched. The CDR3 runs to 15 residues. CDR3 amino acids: CAISEPGQGGETQYF. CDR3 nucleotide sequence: TGTGCCATCAGTGAACCCGGACAGGGCGGGGAGACCCAGTACTTC.

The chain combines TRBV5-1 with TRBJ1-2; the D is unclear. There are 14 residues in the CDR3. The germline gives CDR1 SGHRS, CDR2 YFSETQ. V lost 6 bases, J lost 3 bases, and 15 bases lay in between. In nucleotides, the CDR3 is TGCGCCAGCACCCTTGTACCCGAAGACTATGGCTACACCTTC. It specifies CASTLVPEDYGYTF.

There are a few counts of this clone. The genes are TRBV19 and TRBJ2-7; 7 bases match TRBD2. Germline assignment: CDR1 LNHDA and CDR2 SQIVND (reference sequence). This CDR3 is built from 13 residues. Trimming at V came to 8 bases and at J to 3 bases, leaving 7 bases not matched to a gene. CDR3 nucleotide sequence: TGTGCCAGTCAGGGAGGGAGCCACTACGAGCAGTACTTC. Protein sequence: CASQGGSHYEQYF. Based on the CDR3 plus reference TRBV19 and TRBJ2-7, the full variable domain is DGGITQSPKYLFRKEGQNVTLSCEQNLNHDAMYWYRQDPGQGLRLIYYSQIVNDFQKGDIAEGYSVSREKKESFPLTVTSAQKNPTAFYLCASQGGSHYEQYFGPGTRLTVT.

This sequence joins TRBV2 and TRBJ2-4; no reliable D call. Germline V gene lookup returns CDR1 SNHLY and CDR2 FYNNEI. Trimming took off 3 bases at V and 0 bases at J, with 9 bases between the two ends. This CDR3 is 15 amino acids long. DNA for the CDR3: TGTGCCAGCAGTGACGGAAAGATAGCCAAAAACATTCAGTACTTC. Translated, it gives CASSDGKIAKNIQYF.

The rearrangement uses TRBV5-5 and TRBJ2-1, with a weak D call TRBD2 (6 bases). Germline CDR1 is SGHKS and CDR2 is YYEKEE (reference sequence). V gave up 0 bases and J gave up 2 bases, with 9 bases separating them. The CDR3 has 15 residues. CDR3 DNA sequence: TGTGCCAGCAGCTTGGGACTAGTAACCTACAATGAGCAGTTCTTC. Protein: CASSLGLVTYNEQFF.

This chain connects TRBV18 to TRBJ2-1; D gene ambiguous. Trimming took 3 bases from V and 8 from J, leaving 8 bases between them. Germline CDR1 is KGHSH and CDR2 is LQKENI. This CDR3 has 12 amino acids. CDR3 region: CASSPRRDEQFF. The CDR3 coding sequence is TGTGCCAGCTCACCCAGGCGAGATGAGCAGTTCTTC.

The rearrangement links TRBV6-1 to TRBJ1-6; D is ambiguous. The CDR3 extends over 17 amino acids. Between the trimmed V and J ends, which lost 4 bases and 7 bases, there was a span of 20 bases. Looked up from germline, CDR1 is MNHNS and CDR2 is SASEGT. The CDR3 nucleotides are TGTGCCAGCAGTGCATCCTATGGGGTCTCCTCGAATTCACCCCTCCACTTT. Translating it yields CASSASYGVSSNSPLHF.

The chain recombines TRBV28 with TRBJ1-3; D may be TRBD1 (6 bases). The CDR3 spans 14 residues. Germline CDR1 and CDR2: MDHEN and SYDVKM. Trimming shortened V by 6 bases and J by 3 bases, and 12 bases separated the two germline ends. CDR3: CASRTGHLGNTIYF. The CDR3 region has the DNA TGTGCCAGCAGGACGGGACACCTTGGAAACACCATATATTTT.

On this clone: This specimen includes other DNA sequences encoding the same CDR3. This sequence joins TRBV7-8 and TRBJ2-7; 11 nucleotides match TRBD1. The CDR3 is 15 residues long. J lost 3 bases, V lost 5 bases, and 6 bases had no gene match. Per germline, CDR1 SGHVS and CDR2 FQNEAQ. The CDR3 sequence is CASSPSGTGGYEQYF. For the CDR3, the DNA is TGTGCCAGCAGCCCCTCCGGGACAGGGGGCTACGAGCAGTACTTC.

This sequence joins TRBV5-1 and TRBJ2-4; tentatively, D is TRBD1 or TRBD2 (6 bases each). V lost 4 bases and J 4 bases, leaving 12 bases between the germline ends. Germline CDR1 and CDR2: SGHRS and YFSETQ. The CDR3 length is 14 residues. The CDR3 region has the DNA TGCGCCAGCAGCCAAGGGGGGCGAAAAAACATTCAGTACTTC. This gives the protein CASSQGGRKNIQYF.

For the CDR3, the DNA is TGTGCCAGCAGTGGCGGACGGTACTTTAATTCACCCCTCCACTTT. Translating it yields CASSGGRYFNSPLHF. The V and J genes are TRBV6-5 and TRBJ1-6, with no clear D. Germline V gives CDR1 MNHEY, CDR2 SVGAGI. This CDR3 region has 15 residues. Trimming left V 5 bases short and J 6 bases short, with 14 bases between.

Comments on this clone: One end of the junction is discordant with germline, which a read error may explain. In DNA form, the CDR3 reads TGTGCTAGCAGCTCCGGGATCTTCACCGGGGAGCTGTTTTTT. Translated: CASSSGIFTGELFF. J is TRBJ2-2 and V is TRBV7-7; possible D gene TRBD2, 5 bases. The CDR3 totals 14 residues. Germline CDR1 is SSHAT and CDR2 is FNYEAQ (reference sequence).

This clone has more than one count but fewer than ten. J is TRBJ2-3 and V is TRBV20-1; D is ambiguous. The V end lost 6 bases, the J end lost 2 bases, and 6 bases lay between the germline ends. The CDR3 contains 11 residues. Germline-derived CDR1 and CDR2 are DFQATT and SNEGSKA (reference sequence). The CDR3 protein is CSARITDTQYF. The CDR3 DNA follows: TGCAGTGCCAGAATCACAGATACGCAGTATTTT.

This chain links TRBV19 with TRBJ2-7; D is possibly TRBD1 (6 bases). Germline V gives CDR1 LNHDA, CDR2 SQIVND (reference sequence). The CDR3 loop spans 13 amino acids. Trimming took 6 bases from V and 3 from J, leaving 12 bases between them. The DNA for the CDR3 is TGTGCCAGTAGCCCCGACAGGAGCTACGAGCAGTACTTC. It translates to CASSPDRSYEQYF.

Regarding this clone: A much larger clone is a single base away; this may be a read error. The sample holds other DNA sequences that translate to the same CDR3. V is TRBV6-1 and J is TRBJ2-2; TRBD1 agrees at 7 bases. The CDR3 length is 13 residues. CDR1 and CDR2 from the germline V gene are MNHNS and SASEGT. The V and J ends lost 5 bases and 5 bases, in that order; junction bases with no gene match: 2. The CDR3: CASSRDRTGELFF. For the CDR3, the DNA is TGTGCCAGCAGTCGGGACAGAACCGGGGAGCTGTTTTTT.

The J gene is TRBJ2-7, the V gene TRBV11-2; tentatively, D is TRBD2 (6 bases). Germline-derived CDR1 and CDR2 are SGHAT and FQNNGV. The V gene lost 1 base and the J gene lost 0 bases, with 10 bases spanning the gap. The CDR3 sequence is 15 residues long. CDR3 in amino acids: CASSLGGVSSYEQYF. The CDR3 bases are TGTGCCAGCAGCTTAGGGGGGGTTAGCTCCTACGAGCAGTACTTC.

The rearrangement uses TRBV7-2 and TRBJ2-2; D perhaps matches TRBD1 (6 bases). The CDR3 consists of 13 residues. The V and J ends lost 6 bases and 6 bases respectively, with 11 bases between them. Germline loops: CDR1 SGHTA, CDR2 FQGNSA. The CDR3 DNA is TGTGCCAGCAGGTCTACAGGGCCCGGGGAGCTGTTTTTT. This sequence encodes CASRSTGPGELFF.

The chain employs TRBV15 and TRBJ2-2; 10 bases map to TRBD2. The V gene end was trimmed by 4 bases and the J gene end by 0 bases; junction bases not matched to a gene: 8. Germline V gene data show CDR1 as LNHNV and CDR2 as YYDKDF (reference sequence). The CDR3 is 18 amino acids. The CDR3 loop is CATSIKRGGSANTGELFF. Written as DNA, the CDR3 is TGTGCCACCAGCATTAAGCGGGGGGGTAGCGCGAACACCGGGGAGCTGTTTTTT.

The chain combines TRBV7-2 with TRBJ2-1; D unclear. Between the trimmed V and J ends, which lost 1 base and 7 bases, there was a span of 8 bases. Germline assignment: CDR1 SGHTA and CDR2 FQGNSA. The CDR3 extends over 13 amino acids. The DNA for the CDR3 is TGTGCCAGCAGCTTAGAACAGCCAAATGAGCAGTTCTTC. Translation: CASSLEQPNEQFF. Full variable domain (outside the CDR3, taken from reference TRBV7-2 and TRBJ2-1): GAGVSQSPSNKVTEKGKDVELRCDPISGHTALYWYRQSLGQGLEFLIYFQGNSAPDKSGLPSDRFSAERTGGSVSTLTIQRTQQEDSAVYLCASSLEQPNEQFFGPGTRLTVL.

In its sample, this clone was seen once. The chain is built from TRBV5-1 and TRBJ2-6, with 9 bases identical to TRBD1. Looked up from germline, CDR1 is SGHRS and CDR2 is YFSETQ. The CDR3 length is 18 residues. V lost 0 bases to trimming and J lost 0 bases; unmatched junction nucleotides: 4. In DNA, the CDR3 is TGCGCCAGCAGCTTGGAGGGGACAGGGAACTCTGGGGCCAACGTCCTGACTTTC. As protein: CASSLEGTGNSGANVLTF.